This TCR beta chain was sequenced for a study of T cells in Graves' hyperthyroidism and ophthalmopathy. For the study at large: Before any treatment, at initial diagnosis, peripheral blood was collected. General study points: Model predictions of ophthalmopathy came a median about 6.3 months before onset.

Authors of the study amplified TCR beta CDR3 regions from RNA transcripts. The study used the HTBI primer set for a first-round RT-PCR of the TCR CDR3. TCRdb reprocessed the multiplex PCR reads via MiXCR and lists one record per CDR3 protein. The data hold some 350,000 distinct CDR3 sequences, with approximately 20% observed a single time. This clonotype was seen repeatedly, ten times or more. The antigen remains undetermined. Patients aged 18 to 65 had newly diagnosed hyperthyroidism that had lasted under 2 months. CDR3 size: 14 residues. V dropped 4 bases and J dropped 2 bases, with 9 bases sitting between them. Germline V lookup: CDR1 SNHLY, CDR2 FYNNEI.

The sample consisted of blood. The sequence derives from a young woman with Graves' hyperthyroidism. The rearrangement uses TRBV2 and TRBJ1-5; D not certain. The CDR3 sequence: CASSGGEGNQPQHF. The CDR3 DNA reads TGTGCCAGCAGTGGGGGAGAGGGCAATCAGCCCCAGCATTTT.